Each of the 31 T cell receptor beta chains below was sequenced from the same sample in a study of T cells in localized non-small cell lung cancer. The table came from immunoSEQ multiplex PCR; TCRdb's copy has only in-frame clones and leaves some out. The repertoire has approximately 4,400 clones, around 28% of them found once; the top ten carry 4.6%. The sample here was lung tumor tissue, taken before any cancer treatment. The receptors shown here come from a man aged 35-75 years with stage III squamous cell lung carcinoma.

This clone was seen a handful of times. The chain has TRBV11-3 and TRBJ2-3, with 9 bases aligning to TRBD2. V shed 7 bases, J shed 6 bases, and the junction held 11 bases outside the gene matches. The germline gives CDR1 SGHNT, CDR2 YENEEA. CDR3 size: 15 residues. This CDR3 reads CASNSAGGPGDTQYF. DNA of the CDR3: TGTGCCAGCAACTCTGCGGGGGGGCCAGGGGATACGCAGTATTTT. Supplemented by reference TRBV11-3 and TRBJ2-3, the full variable domain reads EAGVVQSPRYKIIEKKQPVAFWCNPISGHNTLYWYLQNLGQGPELLIRYENEEAVDDSQLPKDRFSAERLKGVDSTLKIQPAELGDSAVYLCASNSAGGPGDTQYFGPGTRLTVL.

In its sample, this clone was seen a few times. This chain links TRBV6-8 with TRBJ1-1, with D perhaps TRBD1 (5 bases). The germline CDR1 and CDR2 sequences are MNHGY and SAAAGT. Deletions cut 7 bases from V and 3 bases from J, with 18 bases between. CDR3 size: 15 residues. CDR3 sequence: CASTIRGEAYTEAFF. In nucleotides, the CDR3 is TGTGCCAGCACCATCCGGGGCGAGGCATACACTGAAGCTTTCTTT.

In regard to this clone: One end of the junction fails to match germline, which may point to a read error. The DNA includes a base that is either unread or ambiguous, and X takes the place of its residue. The sample contains more than one DNA sequence encoding this CDR3. V gene TRBV11-3 combines with J gene TRBJ2-3, with TRBD2 identical over 8 bases. CDR1 and CDR2 (germline): SGHNT, YENEEA. The length of the CDR3 is 15 residues. The DNA for the CDR3 is TGTGCCAGCAGCTTAAGCGGGGGATACACAGATACRCAGTATTTT. As protein: CASSLSGGYTDXQYF. The complete CDR3 protein is CASSLSGGYTDTQYF. The whole variable domain, filled in from reference TRBV11-3 and TRBJ2-3, reads EAGVVQSPRYKIIEKKQPVAFWCNPISGHNTLYWYLQNLGQGPELLIRYENEEAVDDSQLPKDRFSAERLKGVDSTLKIQPAELGDSAVYLCASSLSGGYTDTQYFGPGTRLTVL.

This clone qualifies as large. CDR3 in amino acids: CAAPTGATTSGANVLTF. The CDR3 DNA sequence: TGTGCCGCACCCACCGGGGCTACAACCTCTGGGGCCAACGTCCTGACTTTC. The rearrangement joins TRBV6-8 to TRBJ2-6; D is possibly TRBD1 or TRBD2 (5 bases each). Trimming took 11 bases from V and 0 from J, leaving 20 bases between them. The germline CDR1 and CDR2 sequences are MNHGY and SAAAGT. The CDR3 totals 17 residues.

The chain is built from TRBV7-7 and TRBJ1-2, with TRBD1 identical over 7 bases. Trimming cost V 1 base and J 5 bases; bases outside gene matches: 10. Germline CDR1 is SSHAT and CDR2 is FNYEAQ (reference sequence). The CDR3 length is 16 residues. CDR3 amino acids: CASSLGGGPGQYGYTF. CDR3 DNA: TGTGCCAGCAGCTTAGGAGGGGGACCGGGACAGTATGGCTACACCTTC. The complete variable domain, with remaining parts taken from reference TRBV7-7 and TRBJ1-2, reads GAGVSQSPRYKVTKRGQDVTLRCDPISSHATLYWYQQALGQGPEFLTYFNYEAQPDKSGLPSDRFSAERPEGSISTLTIQRTEQRDSAMYRCASSLGGGPGQYGYTFGSGTRLTVV.

This chain links TRBV9 with TRBJ2-2, with D maybe TRBD1 (5 bases). Germline V gene lookup returns CDR1 SGDLS and CDR2 YYNGEE. The CDR3 loop spans 14 amino acids. The ends were cut back, 5 bases at V and 1 base at J, with 9 bases in the middle. The CDR3 DNA sequence: TGTGCCAGCAGTGCCAGGGTGAACACCGGGGAGCTGTTTTTT. Protein sequence: CASSARVNTGELFF.

This chain links TRBV5-1 with TRBJ2-6; D remains ambiguous. The V and J ends lost 5 bases and 0 bases respectively, with 6 bases between them. Germline-derived CDR1 and CDR2 are SGHRS and YFSETQ. This CDR3 is built from 14 residues. CDR3 sequence: CASRVGSGANVLTF. The DNA of the CDR3 is TGCGCCAGCAGAGTGGGCTCTGGGGCCAACGTCCTGACTTTC.

The table lists this clone with a few counts. The chain recombines TRBV30 with TRBJ2-7, with 8 nucleotides matching TRBD1. The CDR3 has 13 residues. The germline V gene has CDR1 GTSNPN and CDR2 SVGIG (reference sequence). J gave up 3 bases and V 5 bases, and 6 bases lay outside the gene matches. CDR3 residues: CAWQDRAFYEQYF. CDR3 DNA: TGTGCCTGGCAGGACAGGGCCTTCTACGAGCAGTACTTC.

Remarks on this clone: The sample has other DNA sequences that encode this CDR3 too. The chain has TRBV28 and TRBJ1-2, with a weak D call TRBD1 (6 bases). The length of the CDR3 is 13 residues. The V and J ends lost 6 bases and 7 bases respectively, with 15 bases between them. CDR1 is MDHEN, CDR2 SYDVKM, per germline. The CDR3 nucleotides read TGTGCCAGCAGCCCCACAGGGTATTCTGGCTACACCTTC. Protein sequence: CASSPTGYSGYTF.

This rearrangement joins TRBV11-3 to TRBJ1-1; a weak D match, TRBD1 (5 bases). Per germline, CDR1 SGHNT and CDR2 YENEEA. This CDR3 region has 15 residues. V lost 2 bases and J 1 base, leaving 11 bases between the germline ends. This CDR3 reads CASSLQTVGNTEAFF. CDR3 nucleotide sequence: TGTGCCAGCAGCTTACAGACAGTTGGGAACACTGAAGCTTTCTTT.

The chain links TRBV29-1 to TRBJ2-2; 8 bases align to TRBD2. CDR1 SQVTM and CDR2 ANQGSEA come from the germline V gene. CDR3 size: 14 residues. V was pared by 7 bases and J by 4 bases, with 8 bases of the junction left unmatched. The CDR3 DNA reads TGCAGCGGTCGGGTTAGCGGGGCCACCGGGGAGCTGTTTTTT. It yields the protein CSGRVSGATGELFF.

CDR3 amino acids: CASSPPQQGGQPQHF. In DNA form, the CDR3 reads TGTGCCAGCTCACCACCCCAACAGGGAGGGCAGCCCCAGCATTTT. The chain joins TRBV18 to TRBJ1-5; tentative D call: TRBD1 (6 bases). The CDR3 totals 15 residues. The V gene lost 0 bases and the J gene lost 7 bases, with 13 bases spanning the gap. Germline CDR1 reads KGHSH; CDR2 reads LQKENI.

V usage is TRBV19 and J usage is TRBJ2-4; D is possibly TRBD2 (7 bases). V was shortened by 3 bases and J by 9 bases, with 12 bases between the two germline ends. The germline V gene has CDR1 LNHDA and CDR2 SQIVND (reference sequence). This CDR3 is 13 amino acids long. This CDR3 is CASSMEGGSIQYF. CDR3 DNA sequence: TGTGCCAGTAGTATGGAGGGGGGGAGCATTCAGTACTTC.

This clone was counted a few times. This chain links TRBV9 with TRBJ1-4; possible D gene TRBD1, 5 bases. The CDR3 has 14 residues. V was pared by 0 bases and J by 8 bases, with 11 bases between. Germline CDR1 and CDR2: SGDLS and YYNGEE. The CDR3 DNA reads as TGTGCCAGCAGCGTAGGGGGCATGGCGGAAAAACTGTTTTTT. Translated: CASSVGGMAEKLFF.

The chain is built from TRBV30 and TRBJ1-2, with unresolved D. Per the germline V gene, CDR1 is GTSNPN and CDR2 is SVGIG (reference sequence). The CDR3 contains 11 residues. The V end was cut by 7 bases, the J end by 6 bases, with 12 bases between. CDR3: CAFPDRHGYTF. The DNA of the CDR3 is TGTGCCTTTCCCGACCGCCATGGCTACACCTTC.

This clone was detected a few times. The genes are TRBV6-8 and TRBJ2-3, with 7 bases identical to TRBD1. After removal of 4 bases from V and 1 base from J, the junction contained 8 bases not matched to a gene. The germline V gene encodes CDR1 MNHGY and CDR2 SAAAGT. The CDR3 sequence is 16 residues long. In DNA form, the CDR3 reads TGTGCCAGCAGTTGGGGTGCAGGACAGGGCACAGATACGCAGTATTTT. Residues: CASSWGAGQGTDTQYF.

The rearrangement joins TRBV11-3 to TRBJ1-6, with D tentatively TRBD1 (6 bases). The V end was cut by 1 base, the J end by 9 bases, with 13 bases between. CDR1 is SGHNT and CDR2 is YENEEA in the germline V gene. CDR3 length: 15 amino acids. CDR3 region: CASSLGGDIGSPLHF. CDR3 in DNA: TGTGCCAGCAGCTTAGGGGGGGACATCGGTTCACCCCTCCACTTT.

For the CDR3, the DNA is TGTGCCAGTAGGGACAGAGACAATCAGCCCCAGCATTTT. Amino acids: CASRDRDNQPQHF. V is TRBV28 and J is TRBJ1-5; TRBD1 aligns across 7 bases. Per germline, CDR1 MDHEN and CDR2 SYDVKM. The J segment lost 3 bases and the V segment lost 9 bases, leaving 5 bases of the junction unmatched. This CDR3 spans 13 amino acids. Looking up the rest from reference TRBV28 and TRBJ1-5 gives the full variable domain: DVKVTQSSRYLVKRTGEKVFLECVQDMDHENMFWYRQDPGLGLRLIYFSYDVKMKEKGDIPEGYSVSREKKERFSLILESASTNQTSMYLCASRDRDNQPQHFGDGTRLSIL.

The chain carries TRBV6-8 and TRBJ1-3; tentatively, D is TRBD1 (5 bases). Germline CDR1 is MNHGY and CDR2 is SAAAGT. Trimming stripped 2 bases from V and 2 bases from J, with 13 bases between. The CDR3 covers 16 residues. The CDR3 DNA follows: TGTGCCAGCAGTTACAGGACATTTGCTGCTGGAAACACCATATATTTT. This sequence encodes CASSYRTFAAGNTIYF.

This clone appeared a few times. The J gene is TRBJ1-5, the V gene TRBV6-8; D possibly corresponds to TRBD1 (6 bases). This CDR3 contains 14 residues. Germline assignment: CDR1 MNHGY and CDR2 SAAAGT. Trimming cost V 5 bases and J 6 bases, with 14 bases left between them. The CDR3 is CASSQQGVGQPQHF. The DNA of the CDR3 is TGTGCCAGCAGTCAACAGGGTGTGGGTCAGCCCCAGCATTTT.

The table lists this clone with a few counts. This rearrangement joins TRBV11-3 to TRBJ2-3, with 10 positions matching TRBD2. CDR1 and CDR2 (germline): SGHNT, YENEEA. Trimming at V came to 7 bases and at J to 0 bases, leaving 16 bases not matched to a gene. The CDR3 covers 19 residues. CDR3 bases: TGTGCCAGCACTCGGGGGCTAGCGGGGGCCTCAACTAGCACAGATACGCAGTATTTT. This encodes CASTRGLAGASTSTDTQYF.

About this clone itself: At one boundary the junction diverges from the germline segment, which might be a read error. The chain has TRBV30 and TRBJ1-5; the D gene is possibly TRBD1 (5 bases). The CDR3 runs 16 residues. Germline V CDR1 and CDR2: GTSNPN, SVGIG (reference sequence). The CDR3 DNA is TGTGTCTGGAGTGTAACGGGCAGGGATAGCAATCAGCCCCAGCATTTT. Its protein is CVWSVTGRDSNQPQHF.

V is TRBV19 and J is TRBJ1-2; TRBD1 is a possible D gene (5 bases). CDR1 and CDR2 from the germline V gene are LNHDA and SQIVND (reference sequence). Trimming shortened V by 8 bases and J by 3 bases, and 10 bases separated the two germline ends. This CDR3 is 12 amino acids long. CDR3 sequence: CASGRGDYGYTF. CDR3 sequence (DNA): TGTGCCAGTGGGAGGGGAGACTATGGCTACACCTTC.

This clone was seen a single time. The CDR3 coding sequence is TGTGCCAGTAGTACAGGTTCCGGGGAGCTGTTTTTT. Its translation: CASSTGSGELFF. The chain links TRBV19 to TRBJ2-2, with unresolved D. Trimming removed 4 bases from V and 6 bases from J, with 6 bases in between. This CDR3 contains 12 residues. CDR1 and CDR2 (germline): LNHDA, SQIVND (reference sequence).

V usage is TRBV25-1 and J usage is TRBJ1-6, with D perhaps TRBD1 (5 bases). The CDR3 runs to 14 residues. With 8 bases removed from V and 5 bases from J, the gap between germline ends came to 13 bases. Germline-derived CDR1 and CDR2 are MGHDK and SYGVNS. The CDR3, as DNA: TGTGCCAGCGCTGGGACTGGAAATAATTCACCCCTCCACTTT. This sequence encodes CASAGTGNNSPLHF.

The chain employs TRBV6-8 and TRBJ2-7; 10 bases fit TRBD1. The ends lost 3 bases at V and 4 bases at J; junction bases unmatched: 9. There are 16 residues in the CDR3. CDR1 and CDR2 (germline): MNHGY, SAAAGT. Here the CDR3 reads CASSYPTGGAGYEQYF. CDR3 nucleotides: TGTGCCAGCAGTTATCCGACAGGGGGCGCCGGATACGAGCAGTACTTC.

This clone was counted between two and nine times. The chain joins TRBV7-1 to TRBJ2-1, with TRBD2 matching over 11 bases. TRBV7-1 is recorded as an ORF, its role being uncertain. The CDR3 totals 17 residues. Unmatched junction bases numbered 14, after V lost 4 bases and J lost 9 bases. In DNA form, the CDR3 reads TGTGCCAGCAGCTTAAGACCCCTAGCGGGGGGCCGTGGTGAGCAGTTCTTC. Translating gives CASSLRPLAGGRGEQFF.

The chain uses TRBV19 and TRBJ2-7; D call uncertain. V was trimmed by 3 bases and J by 4 bases, leaving 16 bases between them. This CDR3 is built from 15 residues. The germline gives CDR1 LNHDA, CDR2 SQIVND (reference sequence). The CDR3 region is CASSMADPGAYEQYF. CDR3 in DNA: TGTGCCAGTAGTATGGCAGATCCCGGAGCGTACGAGCAGTACTTC.

The chain carries TRBV14 and TRBJ2-7; a possible D gene is TRBD1 (6 bases). The length of the CDR3 is 13 residues. Germline lookup yields CDR1 SGHDN and CDR2 FVKESK. Trimming cost V 8 bases and J 4 bases, with 15 bases left between them. Here the CDR3 DNA reads TGTGCCAGCCGGGCCTCAGGGGTTTACGAGCAGTACTTC. Protein: CASRASGVYEQYF.

The chain uses TRBV30 and TRBJ2-7; 7 positions match TRBD1. This CDR3 region has 13 residues. Germline CDR1 reads GTSNPN; CDR2 reads SVGIG (reference sequence). V shed 8 bases and J 1 base; nucleotides not matched to a gene: 8. CDR3 amino acids: CALQGVGSYEQYF. The CDR3 bases are TGTGCCCTTCAGGGGGTTGGGTCCTACGAGCAGTACTTC.

This chain uses TRBV25-1 with TRBJ2-7; the D gene is possibly TRBD1 (7 bases). From germline, CDR1 is MGHDK and CDR2 SYGVNS. The CDR3 extends over 13 amino acids. Trimming removed 6 bases at V and 3 bases at J, with 12 bases between. The CDR3 DNA is TGTGCCAGCAGATGGCAGGGGGGCTACGAGCAGTACTTC. This codes for CASRWQGGYEQYF.